A single sample is the source of the 32 T cell receptor beta chains below, sequenced in a study of a mutant IDH1 vaccine in newly diagnosed glioma. Produced via immunoSEQ multiplex PCR; TCRdb's table is partial and in-frame only. Of 50,000 to 60,000 clones in the sample, about 80% were seen once. What these receptors recognize is not known. The time point was: week 23, last vaccination. The study gave 300 ug of mutant IDH1 20-mer peptide per vaccine dose, with topical imiquimod. The specimen was PBMCs, collected from a glioma patient whose treatment included an IDH1 peptide vaccine. These receptors came from a man in his forties with glioma.

The V call is TRBV30, the J call TRBJ1-1; D is perhaps TRBD1 (5 bases). CDR3 length: 11 residues. The ends were cut back, 2 bases at V and 11 bases at J, with 12 bases in the middle. In germline, CDR1 is GTSNPN, CDR2 SVGIG (reference sequence). The CDR3 here is CAWSPRGGAFF. The CDR3 coding sequence is TGTGCCTGGAGTCCTCGGGGGGGGGCTTTCTTT.

The chain joins TRBV7-9 to TRBJ1-2; D may be TRBD1 (5 bases). V lost 2 bases, J lost 8 bases, and 9 bases lay in between. The CDR3 has 12 residues. Germline V gene data show CDR1 as SEHNR and CDR2 as FQNEAQ (reference sequence). The DNA of the CDR3 is TGTGCCAGCAGCTTAAACCGGGACGGCTACACCTTC. Amino acid sequence: CASSLNRDGYTF.

The chain joins TRBV29-1 to TRBJ1-1, with 7 bases that match TRBD1. This CDR3 has 14 residues. CDR1 SQVTM and CDR2 ANQGSEA come from the germline V gene. Trimming cost V 7 bases and J 4 bases; bases outside gene matches: 12. As DNA, the CDR3 is TGCAGCGCTACGGCAGGGGGGTTGGGCACTGAAGCTTTCTTT. Protein sequence: CSATAGGLGTEAFF.

The gene calls are TRBV5-4 and TRBJ2-1; tentative D call: TRBD2 (7 bases). V dropped 4 bases and J dropped 6 bases, with 17 bases sitting between them. The CDR3 sequence is 15 residues long. Germline V CDR1 and CDR2: SGHNT, YYREEE (reference sequence). The CDR3, as DNA: TGTGCCAGCAGCCGTCAAGGGGGAGGGGGCAATGAGCAGTTCTTC. This gives the protein CASSRQGGGGNEQFF.

The gene calls are TRBV5-6 and TRBJ1-2; 7 bases line up with TRBD1. Trimming removed 4 bases from V and 2 bases from J; junction bases left unmatched: 8. CDR3 length: 15 residues. CDR1 is SGHDT and CDR2 is YYEEEE in the germline V gene. The CDR3 region is CASSRDNRGNYGYTF. In DNA, the CDR3 is TGTGCCAGCAGCCGAGACAACAGGGGAAACTATGGCTACACCTTC. The full variable domain, in which reference TRBV5-6 and TRBJ1-2 provide the parts outside the CDR3, is DAGVTQSPTHLIKTRGQQVTLRCSPKSGHDTVSWYQQALGQGPQFIFQYYEEEERQRGNFPDRFSGHQFPNYSSELNVNALLLGDSALYLCASSRDNRGNYGYTFGSGTRLTVV.

This sequence joins TRBV2 and TRBJ2-3; the D gene is possibly TRBD1 (5 bases). The CDR3 sequence is 16 residues long. In germline, CDR1 is SNHLY, CDR2 FYNNEI. V gave up 5 bases and J gave up 0 bases, with 15 bases separating them. CDR3 residues: CASSYRTSTSTDTQYF. The CDR3 DNA reads TGTGCCAGCAGTTATAGGACATCTACTAGCACAGATACGCAGTATTTT.

This sequence joins TRBV19 and TRBJ1-5; D possibly corresponds to TRBD1 (5 bases). There are 14 residues in the CDR3. The germline V gene encodes CDR1 LNHDA and CDR2 SQIVND (reference sequence). Between the trimmed V and J ends, which lost 0 bases and 7 bases, there was a span of 10 bases. The CDR3 DNA reads TGTGCCAGTAGTATAGAGGGGGGAGGGCAGCCCCAGCATTTT. Protein product: CASSIEGGGQPQHF.

The chain couples TRBV9 to TRBJ1-3; D perhaps matches TRBD1 (5 bases). V gave up 0 bases and J gave up 6 bases, with 13 bases separating them. The germline V gene has CDR1 SGDLS and CDR2 YYNGEE. This CDR3 region has 15 residues. The CDR3 spells CASSVEGDVANTIYF. In DNA form, the CDR3 reads TGTGCCAGCAGCGTAGAAGGGGACGTAGCAAACACCATATATTTT.

The chain combines TRBV7-9 with TRBJ2-7; D remains unclear. V was trimmed by 6 bases and J by 5 bases, leaving 11 bases between them. This CDR3 contains 12 residues. Germline lookup yields CDR1 SEHNR and CDR2 FQNEAQ (reference sequence). The DNA of the CDR3 is TGTGCCAGCAGTTCTTTGGTCGACGAGCAGTACTTC. Translation gives CASSSLVDEQYF.

This chain joins TRBV7-2 and TRBJ2-2; D is ambiguous. V dropped 0 bases and J dropped 7 bases, with 15 bases sitting between them. The CDR3 sequence is 16 residues long. Looked up from germline, CDR1 is SGHTA and CDR2 is FQGNSA. The CDR3 loop reads CASSLAPTLGGGELFF. DNA for the CDR3: TGTGCCAGCAGCTTAGCCCCCACTCTAGGCGGCGGGGAGCTGTTTTTT.

The V and J genes are TRBV6-1 and TRBJ2-1; D is ambiguous. The length of the CDR3 is 14 residues. Germline V gene sequence: CDR1 MNHNS, CDR2 SASEGT. V was pared by 0 bases and J by 4 bases, with 7 bases between. For the CDR3, the DNA is TGTGCCAGCAGTGAAGCAAGATATTACAATGAGCAGTTCTTC. Amino acid sequence: CASSEARYYNEQFF.

This clone was observed a handful of times. The rearrangement joins TRBV7-8 to TRBJ2-5; 8 nucleotides match TRBD2. Germline CDR1 is SGHVS and CDR2 is FQNEAQ. This CDR3 region has 19 residues. Trimming at V came to 1 base and at J to 0 bases, leaving 13 bases not matched to a gene. This CDR3 reads CASSLGLAGGGPDQETQYF. CDR3 nucleotide sequence: TGTGCCAGCAGCTTAGGGTTGGCGGGGGGCGGTCCCGACCAAGAGACCCAGTACTTC.

The chain combines TRBV4-2 with TRBJ1-2, with 8 bases that match TRBD1. Trimming took 4 bases from V and 0 from J; bases not matched to a gene: 10. The CDR3 covers 17 residues. Germline values: CDR1 LGHNA, CDR2 YNFKEQ. The CDR3 is CASSPRQGLPANYGYTF. DNA of the CDR3: TGTGCCAGCAGCCCCCGACAGGGGCTCCCAGCTAACTATGGCTACACCTTC.

The chain employs TRBV6-6 and TRBJ1-5; D might be TRBD1 (6 bases). V was clipped by 7 bases and J by 0 bases, with 13 bases between them. Looked up from germline, CDR1 is MNHNY and CDR2 is SVGAGI (reference sequence). The CDR3 covers 15 residues. The CDR3 bases are TGTGCCAGCAAATTGGGGGCCACTAGCAATCAGCCCCAGCATTTT. It yields the protein CASKLGATSNQPQHF.

This chain links TRBV4-1 with TRBJ1-2; perhaps TRBD1 as D (6 bases). V was pared by 0 bases and J by 8 bases, with 10 bases between. Germline CDR1 MGHRA, CDR2 YSYEKL. This CDR3 has 13 residues. The CDR3: CASSQETGRGYTF. The CDR3 DNA follows: TGCGCCAGCAGCCAAGAGACAGGCCGAGGCTACACCTTC.

V is TRBV2 and J is TRBJ1-2; D may be TRBD1 (6 bases). Per the germline V gene, CDR1 is SNHLY and CDR2 is FYNNEI. V lost 2 bases, J lost 0 bases, and 13 bases lay in between. The CDR3 length is 16 residues. The CDR3 DNA reads TGTGCCAGCAGTGAACAGGGACAACCAACTAACTATGGCTACACCTTC. This codes for CASSEQGQPTNYGYTF.

The chain couples TRBV5-1 to TRBJ2-1, with a possible D match to TRBD2 (5 bases). This CDR3 region has 15 residues. Germline V gene lookup returns CDR1 SGHRS and CDR2 YFSETQ. V lost 0 bases and J 1 base, leaving 8 bases between the germline ends. CDR3: CASSLDLASYNEQFF. The CDR3 nucleotides are TGCGCCAGCAGCTTGGATCTAGCTTCCTACAATGAGCAGTTCTTC.

This chain joins TRBV5-1 and TRBJ2-1; tentatively, D is TRBD1 (6 bases). This CDR3 has 17 residues. CDR1 is SGHRS, CDR2 YFSETQ, per germline. Between the trimmed V and J ends, which lost 0 bases and 6 bases, there was a span of 19 bases. CDR3 loop: CASSLGHRDIKSNEQFF. The CDR3 nucleotides are TGCGCCAGCAGCTTGGGCCACCGGGACATTAAGTCCAATGAGCAGTTCTTC.

J is TRBJ2-7 and V is TRBV6-5; D gene unclear. V was clipped by 8 bases and J by 3 bases, with 14 bases between them. This CDR3 is 13 amino acids long. CDR1 is MNHEY, CDR2 SVGAGI, per germline. CDR3 nucleotide sequence: TGTGCCAGCGCAAATCCCTACAACTACGAGCAGTACTTC. Its translation: CASANPYNYEQYF.

The rearrangement uses TRBV6-5 and TRBJ1-1; D not certain. Germline-derived CDR1 and CDR2 are MNHEY and SVGAGI. This CDR3 spans 13 amino acids. The germline V and J ends were trimmed by 6 bases and 0 bases, with 8 bases remaining between them. The CDR3 DNA follows: TGTGCCAGCAGGATAACCGTGAACACTGAAGCTTTCTTT. This codes for CASRITVNTEAFF.

This clone was counted once. V and J are TRBV9 and TRBJ1-2, with D possibly TRBD1 on 5 matching bases. This CDR3 is 15 amino acids long. The germline V and J ends were trimmed by 0 bases and 10 bases, with 19 bases remaining between them. Per the germline V gene, CDR1 is SGDLS and CDR2 is YYNGEE. The CDR3 sequence is CASSVAWGSAVIYTF. In DNA form, the CDR3 reads TGTGCCAGCAGCGTAGCGTGGGGCAGCGCAGTGATCTACACCTTC.

This clone was recorded once. CDR3 nucleotides: TGTGCCAGCAGCTTAGAGCCCAGGGCGGCCGGGGAGCTGTTTTTT. Protein product: CASSLEPRAAGELFF. The rearrangement uses TRBV7-9 and TRBJ2-2; D might be TRBD1 (5 bases). This CDR3 has 15 amino acids. V shed 1 base and J shed 6 bases, with 12 bases lying between them. Germline assignment: CDR1 SEHNR and CDR2 FQNEAQ (reference sequence).

The genes are TRBV10-2 and TRBJ2-7; D call uncertain. The germline CDR1 and CDR2 sequences are WSHSY and SAAADI. The CDR3 has 11 residues. The germline V and J ends were trimmed by 3 bases and 4 bases, with 4 bases remaining between them. The CDR3 DNA follows: TGCGCCAGCAGTGACTCGTACGAGCAGTACTTC. This encodes CASSDSYEQYF.

The CDR3 bases are TGTGCCAGCAGCGGAACTAGACTGTTCTTC. Its translation: CASSGTRLFF. V is TRBV9 and J is TRBJ2-1; perhaps TRBD2 as D (5 bases). V shed 3 bases and J shed 15 bases, with 10 bases lying between them. This CDR3 comprises 10 residues. Germline loops: CDR1 SGDLS, CDR2 YYNGEE.

The chain uses TRBV15 and TRBJ2-7; TRBD2 might be the D (6 bases). CDR3 length: 16 amino acids. Trimming removed 8 bases at V and 4 bases at J, with 24 bases between. Germline CDR1 reads LNHNV; CDR2 reads YYDKDF (reference sequence). CDR3 sequence reads: CATSEGPSPGLYEQYF. The DNA of the CDR3 is TGTGCCACCTCGGAGGGCCCTTCCCCCGGACTTTACGAGCAGTACTTC.

V and J are TRBV29-1 and TRBJ1-1, with 9 bases identical to TRBD1. The CDR3 is made up of 12 amino acids. CDR1 and CDR2 (germline): SQVTM, ANQGSEA. Trimming took 7 bases from V and 10 from J; bases not matched to a gene: 10. The CDR3 bases are TGCAGCGGGACCTGGGACAGGGTGGGAGCTTTCTTT. Translated, it gives CSGTWDRVGAFF.

The V gene is TRBV29-1, the J gene TRBJ2-3; TRBD2 might be the D (6 bases). V was cut by 0 bases and J by 7 bases, with 8 bases left in between. CDR3 length: 12 amino acids. The V gene's germline CDR1 is SQVTM and CDR2 ANQGSEA. In DNA form, the CDR3 reads TGCAGCGTTGAAGATCGGGAGTATACGCAGTATTTT. Protein: CSVEDREYTQYF.

The gene calls are TRBV11-2 and TRBJ1-2, with D hard to call. Germline V gene data show CDR1 as SGHAT and CDR2 as FQNNGV. The ends were cut back, 5 bases at V and 4 bases at J, with 20 bases in the middle. The CDR3 totals 16 residues. CDR3 in DNA: TGTGCCAGCAGCCGGGGAACAGCGACAACGGGCTATGGCTACACCTTC. Its translation: CASSRGTATTGYGYTF.

The genes are TRBV7-9 and TRBJ2-5; 9 positions agree with TRBD1. The J segment lost 3 bases and the V segment lost 5 bases, leaving 10 bases of the junction unmatched. From germline, CDR1 is SEHNR and CDR2 FQNEAQ (reference sequence). The CDR3 length is 16 residues. CDR3 sequence: CASSPIEGQGKETQYF. The DNA of the CDR3 is TGTGCCAGCAGCCCGATTGAGGGACAGGGAAAAGAGACCCAGTACTTC. The variable domain in full, with the rest retrieved from reference TRBV7-9 and TRBJ2-5, is DTGVSQNPRHKITKRGQNVTFRCDPISEHNRLYWYRQTLGQGPEFLTYFQNEAQLEKSRLLSDRFSAERPKGSFSTLEIQRTEQGDSAMYLCASSPIEGQGKETQYFGPGTRLLVL.

The gene calls are TRBV6-6 and TRBJ1-2; 9 bases map to TRBD1. Germline CDR1 and CDR2: MNHNY and SVGAGI (reference sequence). The CDR3 covers 16 residues. Germline trimming cut 6 bases from V and 2 bases from J; bases unmatched to any gene: 10. The CDR3: CASRTGQGVPNYGYTF. The CDR3 region has the DNA TGTGCCAGCAGGACGGGACAGGGAGTACCCAACTATGGCTACACCTTC.

The V and J genes are TRBV6-5 and TRBJ1-5, with D perhaps TRBD1 (6 bases). V was cut by 7 bases and J by 5 bases, with 18 bases left in between. This CDR3 has 15 amino acids. Germline CDR1 and CDR2: MNHEY and SVGAGI. The CDR3 nucleotides read TGTGCCAGCACCCCGATAGGGGGGGTCGATCAGCCCCAGCATTTT. Residues: CASTPIGGVDQPQHF.

The genes are TRBV5-5 and TRBJ2-1; 9 nucleotides align to TRBD2. The junction had 2 bases not matched to a gene; V was cut back by 4 bases and J by 3 bases. The V gene's germline CDR1 is SGHKS and CDR2 YYEKEE (reference sequence). The CDR3 runs to 14 residues. The DNA of the CDR3 is TGTGCCAGCAGCGCGGGGGGGGACTACAATGAGCAGTTCTTC. Protein product: CASSAGGDYNEQFF. Drawing the rest from reference TRBV5-5 and TRBJ2-1, the complete variable domain is DAGVTQSPTHLIKTRGQQVTLRCSPISGHKSVSWYQQVLGQGPQFIFQYYEKEERGRGNFPDRFSARQFPNYSSELNVNALLLGDSALYLCASSAGGDYNEQFFGPGTRLTVL.